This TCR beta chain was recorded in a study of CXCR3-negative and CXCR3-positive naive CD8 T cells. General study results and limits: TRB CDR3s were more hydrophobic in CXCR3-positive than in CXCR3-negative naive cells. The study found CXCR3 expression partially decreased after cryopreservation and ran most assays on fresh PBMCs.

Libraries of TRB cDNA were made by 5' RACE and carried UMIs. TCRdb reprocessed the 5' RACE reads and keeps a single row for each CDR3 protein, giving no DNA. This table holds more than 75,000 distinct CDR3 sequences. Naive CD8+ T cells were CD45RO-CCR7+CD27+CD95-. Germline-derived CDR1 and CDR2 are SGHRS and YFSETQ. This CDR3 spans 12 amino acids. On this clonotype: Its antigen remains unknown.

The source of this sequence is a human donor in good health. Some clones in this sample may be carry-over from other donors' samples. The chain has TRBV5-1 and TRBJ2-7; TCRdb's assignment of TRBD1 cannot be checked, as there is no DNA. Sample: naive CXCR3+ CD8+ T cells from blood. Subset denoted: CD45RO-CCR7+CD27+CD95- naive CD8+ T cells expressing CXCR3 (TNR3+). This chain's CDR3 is CASSLEGVEQYF.